What follows are 20 T cell receptor beta chains derived from one specimen sequenced in a study of OX40 agonist ivuxolimab in advanced cancers. Clones were read by immunoSEQ multiplex PCR, and TCRdb kept only the in-frame ones, dropping some. The sample has some 98,000 clones; more than 85% are singletons. The sample in question was CD4+ or CD8+ T cells sorted from blood, obtained in a trial of the OX40 agonist ivuxolimab. The origin of the receptors is an adult with an advanced solid tumor such as melanoma, head and neck, liver or kidney cancer.

CDR3 amino acids: CASSRTGVEEQYF. The CDR3 DNA follows: TGTGCCAGCAGTCGGACAGGGGTTGAGGAGCAGTACTTC. The chain recombines TRBV28 with TRBJ2-7; 9 bases are a match to TRBD1. Germline-derived CDR1 and CDR2 are MDHEN and SYDVKM. The CDR3 runs 13 residues. Trimming at V came to 5 bases and at J to 7 bases, leaving 6 bases not matched to a gene.

This clone was seen more than once but under ten times. The chain employs TRBV7-2 and TRBJ2-3, with 9 bases identical to TRBD2. Trimming at V came to 5 bases and at J to 4 bases, leaving 10 bases not matched to a gene. Germline CDR1 SGHTA, CDR2 FQGNSA. The CDR3 loop spans 16 amino acids. The CDR3 loop is CASSASALAGSDTQYF. For the CDR3, the DNA is TGTGCCAGCAGCGCTTCGGCACTAGCGGGCTCAGATACGCAGTATTTT.

The chain uses TRBV11-1 and TRBJ1-1; 7 nucleotides match TRBD1. Trimming took 2 bases from V and 3 from J; bases not matched to a gene: 6. This CDR3 is built from 15 residues. From germline, CDR1 is SGHAT and CDR2 FQDESV (reference sequence). The CDR3 region is CASSLRGQGHTEAFF. For the CDR3, the DNA is TGTGCCAGCAGCTTAAGGGGGCAGGGCCACACTGAAGCTTTCTTT.

V gene TRBV5-4 combines with J gene TRBJ1-2; 11 nucleotides agree with TRBD1. CDR1 and CDR2 (germline): SGHNT, YYREEE (reference sequence). The J segment lost 7 bases and the V segment lost 5 bases, leaving 7 bases of the junction unmatched. The CDR3 length is 14 residues. CDR3 coding DNA: TGTGCCAGCAGGACCTGGGACAGGGGGTTTGGCTACACCTTC. It yields the protein CASRTWDRGFGYTF.

V gene TRBV5-6 combines with J gene TRBJ2-4; no firm D call. The CDR3 extends over 14 amino acids. The V gene lost 4 bases and the J gene lost 5 bases, with 13 bases spanning the gap. Germline assignment: CDR1 SGHDT and CDR2 YYEEEE. The CDR3 protein is CASSLPGGQNIQYF. CDR3 nucleotide sequence: TGTGCCAGCAGCCTCCCGGGCGGCCAAAACATTCAGTACTTC. The variable domain in full, with the rest retrieved from reference TRBV5-6 and TRBJ2-4, is DAGVTQSPTHLIKTRGQQVTLRCSPKSGHDTVSWYQQALGQGPQFIFQYYEEEERQRGNFPDRFSGHQFPNYSSELNVNALLLGDSALYLCASSLPGGQNIQYFGAGTRLSVL.

The chain combines TRBV13 with TRBJ2-7; 9 positions match TRBD2. The germline V gene encodes CDR1 PRHDT and CDR2 FYEKMQ (reference sequence). The CDR3 runs 15 residues. V lost 8 bases and J lost 7; bases outside the gene matches: 15. The CDR3 reads CASGQNSGRQREQYF. The CDR3 region has the DNA TGTGCCAGCGGTCAGAATAGCGGGAGACAGAGGGAGCAGTACTTC.

The chain has TRBV29-1 and TRBJ2-7; 10 positions match TRBD1. The germline V gene encodes CDR1 SQVTM and CDR2 ANQGSEA. CDR3 length: 19 amino acids. The J segment lost 2 bases and the V segment lost 6 bases, leaving 22 bases of the junction unmatched. CDR3 in amino acids: CSVPPGQGRRWWATYEQYF. The DNA for the CDR3 is TGCAGCGTACCTCCGGGACAGGGGAGAAGGTGGTGGGCAACCTACGAGCAGTACTTC.

The CDR3 DNA reads as TGCGCCAGCAGCCAAGGCGGGGGACTAGCGGCCCAGAGCTCCTACAATGAGCAGTTCTTC. Protein: CASSQGGGLAAQSSYNEQFF. This chain joins TRBV4-1 and TRBJ2-1; TRBD2 agrees at 11 bases. This CDR3 region has 20 residues. Germline V gene data show CDR1 as MGHRA and CDR2 as YSYEKL. The V segment lost 1 base and the J segment 0 bases; nucleotides outside the gene matches: 11.

The V and J genes are TRBV19 and TRBJ1-2; D might be TRBD1 (5 bases). The CDR3 has 16 amino acids. Per germline, CDR1 LNHDA and CDR2 SQIVND (reference sequence). Trimming shortened V by 4 bases and J by 4 bases, and 19 bases separated the two germline ends. Here the CDR3 DNA reads TGTGCCAGTAGTAGCCCCCTGGGCAGCAGGGCCTATGGCTACACCTTC. The encoded protein is CASSSPLGSRAYGYTF.

This rearrangement joins TRBV7-2 to TRBJ1-5, with TRBD1 as a possible D gene (5 bases). Looked up from germline, CDR1 is SGHTA and CDR2 is FQGNSA. Trimming cost V 3 bases and J 4 bases, with 7 bases left between them. The CDR3 sequence is 13 residues long. The CDR3 DNA follows: TGTGCCAGCAGCTTTCAGGGTAATCAGCCCCAGCATTTT. It yields the protein CASSFQGNQPQHF.

The chain has TRBV9 and TRBJ2-5; TRBD1 aligns across 7 bases. Germline V gene data show CDR1 as SGDLS and CDR2 as YYNGEE. V dropped 3 bases and J dropped 1; count of bases not matched to a gene: 9. This CDR3 has 16 amino acids. CDR3 loop: CASSAGLQGSQETQYF. The CDR3 region has the DNA TGTGCCAGCAGCGCCGGATTACAGGGGTCCCAAGAGACCCAGTACTTC.

This rearrangement joins TRBV7-2 to TRBJ2-7, with TRBD2 identical over 10 bases. The CDR3 length is 16 residues. V was pared by 1 base and J by 5 bases, with 8 bases of the junction left unmatched. Germline V gene lookup returns CDR1 SGHTA and CDR2 FQGNSA. CDR3 sequence reads: CASSLESGRGAHEQYF. In nucleotides, the CDR3 is TGTGCCAGCAGCTTAGAAAGCGGGAGGGGCGCCCACGAGCAGTACTTC.

The chain joins TRBV5-5 to TRBJ1-2, with 11 bases lining up with TRBD1. Trimming cost V 1 base and J 5 bases; bases outside gene matches: 4. The germline V gene encodes CDR1 SGHKS and CDR2 YYEKEE (reference sequence). This CDR3 contains 15 residues. The CDR3 loop reads CASSLLGQGAYGYTF. CDR3 bases: TGTGCCAGCAGCTTGCTAGGACAGGGGGCGTATGGCTACACCTTC.

This CDR3 reads CASSPAGGRTDTQYF. The CDR3 nucleotides read TGCGCCAGCAGCCCGGCCGGGGGGCGGACAGATACGCAGTATTTT. V and J are TRBV5-1 and TRBJ2-3; a weak D match, TRBD2 (7 bases). The CDR3 runs 15 residues. V gave up 4 bases and J gave up 3 bases, with 15 bases separating them. Germline lookup yields CDR1 SGHRS and CDR2 YFSETQ.

The gene calls are TRBV5-5 and TRBJ2-7; 9 bases are a match to TRBD1. V gave up 0 bases and J gave up 2 bases; unmatched junction bases: 3. The CDR3 covers 15 residues. The V gene's germline CDR1 is SGHKS and CDR2 YYEKEE (reference sequence). The CDR3 sequence: CASSLVGQGTYEQYF. The CDR3 nucleotides read TGTGCCAGCAGCTTGGTGGGACAGGGCACCTACGAGCAGTACTTC.

This chain uses TRBV4-1 with TRBJ2-2, with D possibly being TRBD1 (6 bases). CDR1 is MGHRA and CDR2 is YSYEKL in the germline V gene. The CDR3 contains 17 residues. V was cut by 2 bases and J by 3 bases, with 16 bases left in between. The CDR3 nucleotides read TGCGCCAGCAGCCAACCCCCCGGGACAATAGACACCGGGGAGCTGTTTTTT. The encoded protein is CASSQPPGTIDTGELFF.

The chain carries TRBV15 and TRBJ2-5; TRBD1 matches 7 bases. Trimming took 5 bases from V and 5 from J; bases not matched to a gene: 5. Germline V gives CDR1 LNHNV, CDR2 YYDKDF (reference sequence). CDR3 length: 13 amino acids. Here the CDR3 DNA reads TGTGCCACCAGCCCGAGACAGGGTGAGACCCAGTACTTC. The encoded protein is CATSPRQGETQYF.

V is TRBV5-6 and J is TRBJ2-5, with 8 bases matching TRBD2. V dropped 4 bases and J dropped 0; count of bases not matched to a gene: 8. The germline gives CDR1 SGHDT, CDR2 YYEEEE. CDR3 length: 16 amino acids. The CDR3: CASSPTSGAYQETQYF. The CDR3 DNA sequence: TGTGCCAGCAGCCCCACTAGCGGAGCTTACCAAGAGACCCAGTACTTC.

This rearrangement joins TRBV19 to TRBJ2-7; 8 bases are a match to TRBD1. V was pared by 3 bases and J by 0 bases, with 4 bases of the junction left unmatched. CDR1 and CDR2 (germline): LNHDA, SQIVND (reference sequence). This CDR3 comprises 15 residues. CDR3 nucleotide sequence: TGTGCCAGTAGTATTACAGGGGGAAGCTCCTACGAGCAGTACTTC. Translating gives CASSITGGSSYEQYF.

The gene calls are TRBV6-5 and TRBJ2-7; TRBD1 or TRBD2 may be the D gene (5 bases each). Germline CDR1 MNHEY, CDR2 SVGAGI. The CDR3 consists of 14 residues. Trimming removed 5 bases at V and 4 bases at J, with 15 bases between. CDR3 DNA sequence: TGTGCCAGCAGTCGTCCCGGGACGGATTACGAGCAGTACTTC. Translating it yields CASSRPGTDYEQYF.